This T cell receptor beta chain was captured in a study of cytomegalovirus exposure and HLA in healthy donors. This CDR3 is built from 13 residues. The germline gives CDR1 SGHRS, CDR2 YFSETQ. Between the trimmed V and J ends, which lost 0 bases and 8 bases, there was a span of 9 bases. The donors, nominally healthy at sampling, likely had unrecorded immune exposures. 13 Jbeta primers and 60 Vbeta primers were used for the PCR. Data came from immunoSEQ multiplex PCR; TCRdb stores just in-frame clones and leaves some out. The sample lists around 150,000 clones, 66% occurring once. The V gene is TRBV5-1, the J gene TRBJ2-1; the D is unclear. This clonotype was obtained from a human donor in good health. Input material: PBMCs. The CDR3 sequence: CASSLDRFDEQFF. The DNA for the CDR3 is TGCGCCAGCAGCTTGGACAGATTTGATGAGCAGTTCTTC.